This T cell receptor (beta chain) was profiled in a study of cytotoxic CD8 clonotypes in ibrutinib-treated CLL. On the study more broadly: Mean productive templates were about 260,000; mean productive rearrangements were about 89,000. Notes on the study in general: Rising at ibrutinib response, clonality subsequently fell back toward baseline at progression. Against age-matched healthy donors, baseline clonality ran higher and tracked circulating CD8+ T-cell counts.

Only a few counts were recorded for this clone. The antigen remains unidentified. The CDR3 is made up of 13 amino acids. The ends lost 0 bases at V and 7 bases at J; junction bases unmatched: 1. Germline V lookup: CDR1 SGHRS, CDR2 YFSETQ. Sequencing was designed to attain a depth spanning 1 in 200,000 to 1 in 1 million T cells. Here immunoSEQ multiplex PCR was the method, and the copy in TCRdb shows in-frame clones only, minus some. Here the sample spans more than 70,000 clones, 75% to 85% being singletons. The chain is built from TRBV5-1 and TRBJ1-2, with 9 nucleotides matching TRBD1. Source: PBMCs, taken after 12 months of ibrutinib treatment. The TCR sequence derives from a human donor with chronic lymphocytic leukemia. The CDR3 sequence is CASSLGTGVGYTF. CDR3 nucleotides: TGCGCCAGCAGCTTGGGGACAGGGGTTGGCTACACCTTC.